This note documents a single TCR beta chain sequence. Its antigen is still unknown. The CDR3 covers 15 residues. The V end lost 2 bases, the J end lost 5 bases, and 12 bases lay between the germline ends. Germline CDR1 SGHVS, CDR2 FQNEAQ. The PCR contained 60 Vbeta and 13 Jbeta primers. The method was immunoSEQ multiplex PCR; TCRdb's version includes in-frame clones alone and lacks a portion of them. The sample holds about 170,000 clones, approximately 81% seen once. The source of the sample is a study of cytomegalovirus exposure and HLA in healthy donors. Findings and caveats of the study: Later analysis suggested most CMV-associated TCR beta chains were HLA-restricted. Earlier analysis yielded a pattern in which most TCR beta V segments were productive about 87% or about 30% of the time. In vitro, three CMV-associated chains proved specific for CMV antigens. For most TCR sequences rarity was the rule, although some public TCRs occurred in many donors.

Material: PBMCs. V and J are TRBV7-8 and TRBJ2-2; D uncertain. This sequence was found in a woman aged 18-35 years in good health and CMV-seronegative. Written as DNA, the CDR3 is TGTGCCAGCAGCTTATATGGTCCGGGTACCGGGGAGCTGTTTTTT. Amino acids: CASSLYGPGTGELFF.